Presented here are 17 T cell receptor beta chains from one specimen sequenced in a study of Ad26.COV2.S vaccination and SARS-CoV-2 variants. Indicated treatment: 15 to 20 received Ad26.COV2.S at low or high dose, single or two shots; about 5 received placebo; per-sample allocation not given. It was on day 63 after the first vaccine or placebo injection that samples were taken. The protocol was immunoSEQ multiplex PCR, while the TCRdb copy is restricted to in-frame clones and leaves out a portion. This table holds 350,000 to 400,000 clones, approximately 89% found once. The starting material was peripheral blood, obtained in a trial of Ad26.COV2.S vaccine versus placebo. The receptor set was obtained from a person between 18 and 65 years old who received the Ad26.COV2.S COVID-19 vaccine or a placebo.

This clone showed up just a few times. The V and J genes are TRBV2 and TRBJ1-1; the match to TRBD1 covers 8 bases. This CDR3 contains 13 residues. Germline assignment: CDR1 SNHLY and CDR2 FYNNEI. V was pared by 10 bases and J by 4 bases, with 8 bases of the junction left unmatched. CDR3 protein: CATTGQGGTEAFF. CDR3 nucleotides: TGTGCCACCACAGGACAGGGAGGCACTGAAGCTTTCTTT.

This CDR3 is CASSLGRLAYNEQFF. The CDR3 coding sequence is TGTGCCAGCAGCTTAGGGAGGCTCGCCTACAATGAGCAGTTCTTC. The rearrangement joins TRBV7-9 to TRBJ2-1, with a weak D call TRBD2 (5 bases). The V end was cut by 1 base, the J end by 2 bases, with 9 bases between. Germline values: CDR1 SEHNR, CDR2 FQNEAQ (reference sequence). The CDR3 has 15 residues.

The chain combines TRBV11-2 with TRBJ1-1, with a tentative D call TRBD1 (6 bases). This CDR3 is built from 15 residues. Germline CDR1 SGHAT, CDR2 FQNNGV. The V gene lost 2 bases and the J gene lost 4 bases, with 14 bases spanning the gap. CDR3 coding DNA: TGTGCCAGCAGCTTACTTACAGGGTTAGGCACTGAAGCTTTCTTT. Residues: CASSLLTGLGTEAFF.

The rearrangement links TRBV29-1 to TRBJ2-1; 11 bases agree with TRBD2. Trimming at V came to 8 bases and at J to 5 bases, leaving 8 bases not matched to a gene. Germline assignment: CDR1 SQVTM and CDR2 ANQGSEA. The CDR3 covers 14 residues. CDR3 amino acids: CSTLTSGRNNEQFF. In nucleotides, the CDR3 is TGCAGCACCTTAACTAGCGGGAGAAACAATGAGCAGTTCTTC.

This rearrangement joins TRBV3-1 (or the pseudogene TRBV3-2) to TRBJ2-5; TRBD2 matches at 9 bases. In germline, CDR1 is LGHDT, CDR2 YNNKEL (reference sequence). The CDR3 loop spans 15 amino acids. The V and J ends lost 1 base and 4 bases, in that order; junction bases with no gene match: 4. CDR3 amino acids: CASSQGGGRGETQYF. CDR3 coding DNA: TGTGCCAGCAGCCAAGGGGGCGGGAGGGGAGAGACCCAGTACTTC.

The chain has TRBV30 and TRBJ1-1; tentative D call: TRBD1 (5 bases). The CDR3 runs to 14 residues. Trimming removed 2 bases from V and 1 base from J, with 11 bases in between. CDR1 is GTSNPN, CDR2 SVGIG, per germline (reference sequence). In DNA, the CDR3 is TGTGCCTGGAGTCGTGGGCAGGGGAACACTGAAGCTTTCTTT. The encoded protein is CAWSRGQGNTEAFF.

CDR3 loop: CASSPHGGKISNYGYTF. DNA for the CDR3: TGTGCCAGCAGTCCCCATGGTGGGAAAATCAGTAACTATGGCTACACCTTC. The J gene is TRBJ1-2, the V gene TRBV28, with D unresolved. Trimming removed 5 bases from V and 1 base from J, with 20 bases in between. This CDR3 is 17 amino acids long. Germline CDR1 MDHEN, CDR2 SYDVKM.

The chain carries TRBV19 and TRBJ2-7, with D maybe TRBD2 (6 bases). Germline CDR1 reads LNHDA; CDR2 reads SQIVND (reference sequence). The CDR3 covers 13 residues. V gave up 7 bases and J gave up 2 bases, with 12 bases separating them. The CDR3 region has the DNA TGTGCCAGTACCGGCGGGGCCACCTACGAGCAGTACTTC. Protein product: CASTGGATYEQYF.

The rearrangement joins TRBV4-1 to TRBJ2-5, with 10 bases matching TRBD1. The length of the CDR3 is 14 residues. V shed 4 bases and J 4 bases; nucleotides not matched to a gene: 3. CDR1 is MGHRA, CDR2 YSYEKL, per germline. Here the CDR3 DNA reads TGCGCCAGCAGCCGGGGACAGGGGCTAGAGACCCAGTACTTC. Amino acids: CASSRGQGLETQYF.

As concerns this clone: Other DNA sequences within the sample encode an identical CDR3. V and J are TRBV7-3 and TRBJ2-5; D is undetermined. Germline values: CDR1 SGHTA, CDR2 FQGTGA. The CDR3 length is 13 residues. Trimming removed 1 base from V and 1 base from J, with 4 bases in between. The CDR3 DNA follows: TGTGCCAGCAGCTTAAATTCCCAAGAGACCCAGTACTTC. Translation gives CASSLNSQETQYF.

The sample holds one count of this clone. Written as DNA, the CDR3 is TGTGCCAGCAGTTTGGGACTAGCGGGAAGGGGGGAGCTGTTTTTT. This gives the protein CASSLGLAGRGELFF. This rearrangement joins TRBV28 to TRBJ2-2, with 13 bases aligning to TRBD2. This CDR3 spans 15 amino acids. With V trimmed by 3 bases and J by 8 bases, 3 bases remained unmatched. In germline, CDR1 is MDHEN, CDR2 SYDVKM.

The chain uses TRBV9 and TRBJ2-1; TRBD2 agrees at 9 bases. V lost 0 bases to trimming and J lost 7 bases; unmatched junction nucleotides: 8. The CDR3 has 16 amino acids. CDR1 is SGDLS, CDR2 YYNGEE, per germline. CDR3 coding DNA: TGTGCCAGCAGCGTAGCCCCCGGCGGGAGGGGGAATGAGCAGTTCTTC. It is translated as CASSVAPGGRGNEQFF.

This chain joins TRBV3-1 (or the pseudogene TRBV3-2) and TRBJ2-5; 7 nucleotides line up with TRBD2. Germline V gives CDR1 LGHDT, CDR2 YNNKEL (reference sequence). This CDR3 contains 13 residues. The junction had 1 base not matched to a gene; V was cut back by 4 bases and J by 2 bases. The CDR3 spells CASSRGLQETQYF. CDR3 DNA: TGTGCCAGCAGCCGGGGACTACAAGAGACCCAGTACTTC.

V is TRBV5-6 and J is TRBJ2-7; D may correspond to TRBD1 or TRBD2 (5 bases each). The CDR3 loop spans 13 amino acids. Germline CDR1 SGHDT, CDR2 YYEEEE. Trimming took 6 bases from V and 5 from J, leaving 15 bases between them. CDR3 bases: TGTGCCAGCACCCGGGACGTCAACGACGAGCAGTACTTC. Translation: CASTRDVNDEQYF.

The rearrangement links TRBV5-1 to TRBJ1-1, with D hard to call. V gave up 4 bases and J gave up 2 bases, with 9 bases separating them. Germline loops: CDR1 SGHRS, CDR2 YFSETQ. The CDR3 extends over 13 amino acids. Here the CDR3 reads CASSPGINTEAFF. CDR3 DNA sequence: TGCGCCAGCAGCCCTGGTATAAACACTGAAGCTTTCTTT.

The DNA for the CDR3 is TGTGCCAGCAGCCCCGGGACAGGGAACACCGGGGAGCTGTTTTTT. Protein product: CASSPGTGNTGELFF. The V and J genes are TRBV2 and TRBJ2-2; 8 nucleotides agree with TRBD1. V gave up 6 bases and J gave up 1 base; unmatched junction bases: 4. The CDR3 consists of 15 residues. The germline gives CDR1 SNHLY, CDR2 FYNNEI.

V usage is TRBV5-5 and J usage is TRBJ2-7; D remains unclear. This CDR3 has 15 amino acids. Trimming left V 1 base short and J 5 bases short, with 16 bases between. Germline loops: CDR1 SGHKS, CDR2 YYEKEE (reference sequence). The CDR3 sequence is CASSLWWAPSDEQYF. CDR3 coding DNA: TGTGCCAGCAGCTTGTGGTGGGCCCCCTCTGACGAGCAGTACTTC. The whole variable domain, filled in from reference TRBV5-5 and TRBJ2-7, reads DAGVTQSPTHLIKTRGQQVTLRCSPISGHKSVSWYQQVLGQGPQFIFQYYEKEERGRGNFPDRFSARQFPNYSSELNVNALLLGDSALYLCASSLWWAPSDEQYFGPGTRLTVT.